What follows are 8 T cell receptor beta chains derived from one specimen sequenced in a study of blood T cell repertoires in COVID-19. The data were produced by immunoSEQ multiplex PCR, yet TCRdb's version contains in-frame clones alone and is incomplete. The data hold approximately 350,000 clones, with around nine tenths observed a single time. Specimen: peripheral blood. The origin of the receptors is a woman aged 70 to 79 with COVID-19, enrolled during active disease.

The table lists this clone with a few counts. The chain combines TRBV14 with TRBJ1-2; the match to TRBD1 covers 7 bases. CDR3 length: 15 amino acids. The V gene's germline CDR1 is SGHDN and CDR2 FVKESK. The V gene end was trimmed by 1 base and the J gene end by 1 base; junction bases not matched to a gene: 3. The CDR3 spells CASSQGGQRNYGYTF. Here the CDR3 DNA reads TGTGCCAGCAGCCAAGGGGGACAGCGTAACTATGGCTACACCTTC. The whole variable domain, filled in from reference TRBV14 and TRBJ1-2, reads EAGVTQFPSHSVIEKGQTVTLRCDPISGHDNLYWYRRVMGKEIKFLLHFVKESKQDESGMPNNRFLAERTGGTYSTLKVQPAELEDSGVYFCASSQGGQRNYGYTFGSGTRLTVV.

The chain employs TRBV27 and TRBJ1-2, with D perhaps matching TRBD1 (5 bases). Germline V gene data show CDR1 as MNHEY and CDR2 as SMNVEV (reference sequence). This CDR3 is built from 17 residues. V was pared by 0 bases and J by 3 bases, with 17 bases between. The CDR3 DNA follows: TGTGCCAGCAGTTTATCGATGGAGAGGGGAGGCGACTATGGCTACACCTTC. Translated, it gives CASSLSMERGGDYGYTF.

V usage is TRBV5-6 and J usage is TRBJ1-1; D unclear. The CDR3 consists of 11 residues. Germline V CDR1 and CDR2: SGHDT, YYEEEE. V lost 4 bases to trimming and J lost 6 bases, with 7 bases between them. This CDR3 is CASSRGPEAFF. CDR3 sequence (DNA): TGTGCCAGCAGCCGCGGGCCTGAAGCTTTCTTT. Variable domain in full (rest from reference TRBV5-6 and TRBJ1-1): DAGVTQSPTHLIKTRGQQVTLRCSPKSGHDTVSWYQQALGQGPQFIFQYYEEEERQRGNFPDRFSGHQFPNYSSELNVNALLLGDSALYLCASSRGPEAFFGQGTRLTVV.

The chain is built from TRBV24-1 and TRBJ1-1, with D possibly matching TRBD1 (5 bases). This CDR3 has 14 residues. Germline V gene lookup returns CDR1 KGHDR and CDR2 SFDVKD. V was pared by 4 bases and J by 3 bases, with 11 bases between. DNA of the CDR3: TGTGCCACCAGTGACCCCCTCAGGGACACTGAAGCTTTCTTT. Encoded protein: CATSDPLRDTEAFF.

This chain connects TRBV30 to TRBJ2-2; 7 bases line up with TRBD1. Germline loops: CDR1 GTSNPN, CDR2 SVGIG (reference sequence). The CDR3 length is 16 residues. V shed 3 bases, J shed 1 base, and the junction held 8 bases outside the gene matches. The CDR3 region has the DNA TGTGCCTGGAGAGACCCGAGACAGGGGAACACCGGGGAGCTGTTTTTT. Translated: CAWRDPRQGNTGELFF. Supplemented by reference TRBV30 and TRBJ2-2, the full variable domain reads SQTIHQWPATLVQPVGSPLSLECTVEGTSNPNLYWYRQAAGRGLQLLFYSVGIGQISSEVPQNLSASRPQDRQFILSSKKLLLSDSGFYLCAWRDPRQGNTGELFFGEGSRLTVL.

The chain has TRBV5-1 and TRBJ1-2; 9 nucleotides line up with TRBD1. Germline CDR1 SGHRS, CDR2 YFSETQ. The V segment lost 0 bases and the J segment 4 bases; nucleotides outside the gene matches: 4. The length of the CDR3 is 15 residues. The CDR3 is CASSLETGGGYGYTF. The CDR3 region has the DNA TGCGCCAGCAGCTTGGAAACAGGGGGCGGCTATGGCTACACCTTC.

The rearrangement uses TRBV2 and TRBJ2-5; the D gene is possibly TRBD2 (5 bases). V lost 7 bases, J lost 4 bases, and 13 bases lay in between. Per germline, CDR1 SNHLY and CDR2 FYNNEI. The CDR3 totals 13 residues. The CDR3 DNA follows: TGTGCCAGCACCACAACTAGTTCAGAGACCCAGTACTTC. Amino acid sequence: CASTTTSSETQYF.

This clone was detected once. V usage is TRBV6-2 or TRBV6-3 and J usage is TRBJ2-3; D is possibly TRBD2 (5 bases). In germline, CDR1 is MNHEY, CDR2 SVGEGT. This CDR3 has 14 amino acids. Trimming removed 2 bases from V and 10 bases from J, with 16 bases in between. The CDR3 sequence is CASSYPDYTSSQYF. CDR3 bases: TGTGCCAGCAGTTACCCTGACTACACTTCTTCGCAGTATTTT.